The clone carrying this TCR beta chain was picked up one time. The sample belongs to a study of cytomegalovirus exposure and HLA in healthy donors. Here immunoSEQ multiplex PCR was the method, and the copy in TCRdb shows in-frame clones only, minus some. Among some 250,000 clones listed, 85% to 90% were seen once. Sequenced material: PBMCs. The sequence derives from a woman aged 18-29 years in good health and CMV-seronegative.

Here the CDR3 reads CASSSFDRAAVGEQFF. CDR3 nucleotide sequence: TGTGCCAGCAGCTCTTTCGACAGGGCCGCGGTCGGTGAGCAGTTCTTC. V and J are TRBV5-4 and TRBJ2-1, with 7 bases lining up with TRBD1. Germline lookup yields CDR1 SGHNT and CDR2 YYREEE (reference sequence). The CDR3 is 16 residues long. J lost 9 bases, V lost 3 bases, and 15 bases had no gene match.